Below, one TCR beta chain is given with its context. The antigen is undetermined. The data were taken from a study of blood T cells in healthy people across ages. Findings and caveats of the study: No conclusive comparison of naive versus antigen-experienced cells was possible with unsorted PBMCs. Older age coincided with a roughly linear decline in TCR beta diversity per million T cells. Underestimates were what the diversity estimates from one million T cells were considered to be.

A J-beta primer mix and a sample-barcoded 5' primer were used in a second PCR of about 7 to 12 cycles. Each TCR beta cDNA got a 12-nucleotide random molecular identifier. A single record per CDR3 protein comes from TCRdb applying MiXCR to the 5' RACE reads. Among around 1,100,000 distinct CDR3 sequences, around two fifths were seen once, and the ten largest hold 13%. The V gene end was trimmed by 2 bases and the J gene end by 8 bases; junction bases not matched to a gene: 8. The CDR3 is 15 residues long. The germline V gene has CDR1 SGHTA and CDR2 FQGNSA. This sequence originates from a man younger than 30 in good health. Sequences were obtained from blood. The gene calls are TRBV7-2 and TRBJ2-1; 8 bases are shared with TRBD2. The CDR3 is CASSLLPGGPDEQFF. The CDR3 nucleotides read TGTGCCAGCAGCTTACTACCGGGGGGGCCCGATGAGCAGTTCTTC.